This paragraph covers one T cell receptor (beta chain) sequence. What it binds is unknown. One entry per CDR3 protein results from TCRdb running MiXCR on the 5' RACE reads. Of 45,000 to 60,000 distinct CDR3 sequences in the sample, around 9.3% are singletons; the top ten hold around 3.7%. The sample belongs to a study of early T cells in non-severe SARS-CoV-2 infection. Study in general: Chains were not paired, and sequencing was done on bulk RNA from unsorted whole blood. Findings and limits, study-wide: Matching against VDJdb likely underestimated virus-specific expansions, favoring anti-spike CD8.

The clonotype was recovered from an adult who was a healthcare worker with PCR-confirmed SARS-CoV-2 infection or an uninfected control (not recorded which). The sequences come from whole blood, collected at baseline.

In DNA form, the CDR3 reads TGTGCCAGCAGCCAAGTGTCGACAGGGCCCTATGCAGATACGCAGTATTTT. The encoded protein is CASSQVSTGPYADTQYF. The rearrangement uses TRBV4-2 and TRBJ2-3; the match to TRBD1 covers 7 bases. This CDR3 region has 17 residues. Germline CDR1 and CDR2: LGHNA and YNFKEQ. The J segment lost 4 bases and the V segment lost 1 base, leaving 11 bases of the junction unmatched.